The T cell receptor (beta chain) under discussion was sequenced for a study of T cell responses to AZD1222 COVID-19 vaccine. The assay was immunoSEQ multiplex PCR, and TCRdb's table has in-frame clones only and misses some. The sample has over 110,000 clones, about nine tenths seen once. Turning to this clone: What it binds is not known.

Whole-study findings and limits: The breadth and depth of Spike-specific TCRs increased once two AZD1222 doses had been given. Donor demographics were predominantly white British with a female majority; clonal diversity may be underestimated. Seropositivity was recorded at baseline in only six AZD1222 recipients.

Combined were second doses at about 4 or about 12 weeks. This specimen consisted of peripheral blood, obtained 28 days after the second AZD1222 dose. The sequence derives from an adult who received the AZD1222 COVID-19 vaccine.

CDR3 sequence (DNA): TGTGCCAGCAGCTTGGCCAAGACAGGGCGGGGGGCGCTGGGCTCCTACGAGCAGTACGTC. Residues: CASSLAKTGRGALGSYEQYV. The chain joins TRBV13 to TRBJ2-7, with a weak D call TRBD2 (8 bases). The CDR3 is 20 amino acids. The V end lost 3 bases, the J end lost 0 bases, and 27 bases lay between the germline ends. Germline V lookup: CDR1 PRHDT, CDR2 FYEKMQ (reference sequence).